The rows below give T cell receptor beta chains drawn from one sample of a study of control samples from healthy donors and cancer patients. Data came from immunoSEQ multiplex PCR; TCRdb stores just in-frame clones and leaves some out. The sample lists approximately 150,000 clones; more than 90% were seen once. The sequenced sample was blood. All receptors come from a man aged 25 to 40 in good health. CDR3s include the opening cysteine and the closing phenylalanine or tryptophan. The D gene is left open where the match is weak. Only some rows state a clone size, as once, few, many or a class for expanded clones.

D gene	V gene	clone size	J gene	CDR3 protein	CDR3 DNA
TRBD2	TRBV7-3	-	TRBJ2-1	CASSINSGGFNEQFF	TGTGCCAGCAGTATAAATAGCGGGGGGTTTAATGAGCAGTTCTTC
-	TRBV28	-	TRBJ2-3	CASSSQGRGTDTQYF	TGTGCCAGCAGTTCACAGGGTAGGGGCACAGATACGCAGTATTTT
TRBD2	TRBV4-1	few	TRBJ2-7	CASSQDRDYSYEQYF	TGCGCCAGCAGCCAGGACCGGGACTACTCTTACGAGCAGTACTTC
-	TRBV19	-	TRBJ1-1	CASSMTAMNTEAFF	TGTGCCAGTAGTATGACAGCAATGAACACTGAAGCTTTCTTT
-	TRBV9	-	TRBJ1-1	CASSPIPINTEAFF	TGTGCCAGCAGCCCGATCCCTATAAACACTGAAGCTTTCTTT
-	TRBV18	-	TRBJ1-2	CASSPTGQTPSDGYTF	TGTGCCAGCTCACCAACAGGACAGACGCCTAGTGATGGCTACACCTTC
TRBD2	TRBV5-6	once	TRBJ2-1	CAIGLAGENEQFF	TGTGCCATCGGACTAGCGGGGGAGAATGAGCAGTTCTTC
-	TRBV12-3/TRBV12-4	-	TRBJ2-7	CASSLTGSYEQYF	TGTGCCAGCAGTTTAACGGGATCCTACGAGCAGTACTTC
-	TRBV6-6	once	TRBJ1-2	CASSYRDGYTF	TGTGCCAGCAGTTACCGGGATGGCTACACCTTC
-	TRBV5-6	-	TRBJ2-1	CASSKTVGQFF	TGTGCCAGCAGCAAAACAGTGGGGCAGTTCTTC
TRBD1	TRBV5-6	-	TRBJ1-2	CASSFYRGSGYTF	TGTGCCAGCAGCTTCTACAGGGGATCTGGCTACACCTTC
-	TRBV5-1	-	TRBJ1-2	CASSLVVWEVNNYGYTF	TGCGCCAGCAGCTTAGTCGTTTGGGAGGTAAACAACTATGGCTACACCTTC
TRBD1	TRBV6-1	-	TRBJ1-1	CASSEGTGFTEAFF	TGTGCCAGCAGTGAAGGGACAGGGTTTACTGAAGCTTTCTTT
-	TRBV3-1/TRBV3-2	-	TRBJ2-3	CASSQEEGGPGDTQYF	TGTGCCAGCAGCCAAGAAGAGGGGGGGCCCGGAGATACGCAGTATTTT
-	TRBV11-3	-	TRBJ1-1	CASSLSGPMGTEAFF	TGTGCCAGCAGCTTATCCGGGCCGATGGGCACTGAAGCTTTCTTT
-	TRBV6-4	once	TRBJ2-1	CASSPRPYNEQFF	TGTGCCAGCAGTCCCCGGCCTTACAATGAGCAGTTCTTC
TRBD2	TRBV27	-	TRBJ2-1	CASSLSTSGGYNEQFF	TGTGCCAGCAGTTTATCAACGAGCGGGGGGTACAATGAGCAGTTCTTC
-	TRBV5-6	-	TRBJ1-1	CASSPSSARGYTEAFF	TGTGCCAGCAGCCCTTCGTCCGCTCGTGGTTACACTGAAGCTTTCTTT
-	TRBV11-2	-	TRBJ2-3	CASSPSGLGTDTQYF	TGTGCCAGCAGCCCTTCCGGACTTGGCACAGATACGCAGTATTTT
-	TRBV5-1	-	TRBJ1-4	CASSLNTNEKLFF	TGCGCCAGCAGCTTGAATACTAATGAAAAACTGTTTTTT
TRBD2	TRBV3-1/TRBV3-2	-	TRBJ2-2	CASSQVTWTSGGHNTGELFF	TGTGCCAGCAGCCAAGTTACCTGGACTAGCGGGGGACATAACACCGGGGAGCTGTTTTTT
-	TRBV5-1	-	TRBJ2-7	CASSLETPPYEQYF	TGCGCCAGCAGCTTGGAAACACCCCCCTACGAGCAGTACTTC
-	TRBV27	-	TRBJ2-7	CASSLGTGPYEQYF	TGTGCCAGCAGTTTAGGGACGGGGCCCTACGAGCAGTACTTC
-	TRBV25-1	few	TRBJ1-1	CASSEYAGVGEAFF	TGTGCCAGCAGTGAATATGCAGGGGTTGGTGAAGCTTTCTTT
TRBD1	TRBV18	-	TRBJ1-1	CASSLTRGQDVAFF	TGTGCCAGCTCATTGACTAGGGGACAGGACGTAGCTTTCTTT
TRBD2	TRBV27	-	TRBJ2-1	CASSFAGGPSSYNEQFF	TGTGCCAGCAGTTTCGCGGGGGGGCCGAGCTCCTACAATGAGCAGTTCTTC
-	TRBV6-6	-	TRBJ2-2	CASSASRTGELFF	TGTGCCAGCAGCGCGTCCCGAACCGGGGAGCTGTTTTTT
-	TRBV11-2	-	TRBJ1-2	CASSLRGTGGYTF	TGTGCCAGCAGCTTAAGAGGGACGGGCGGCTACACCTTC
TRBD1	TRBV11-2	-	TRBJ1-2	CASSMTGHNYGYTF	TGTGCCAGCAGCATGACAGGGCATAACTATGGCTACACCTTC
-	TRBV28	few	TRBJ1-1	CASSLVRGNEAFF	TGTGCCAGCAGTTTGGTCCGGGGAAATGAAGCTTTCTTT
-	TRBV9	-	TRBJ2-3	CASSVPLADTQYF	TGTGCCAGCAGCGTCCCCTTAGCAGATACGCAGTATTTT
TRBD2	TRBV28	-	TRBJ2-3	CASSFPRLAGGRTQYF	TGTGCCAGCAGTTTTCCTCGACTAGCGGGGGGCCGGACGCAGTATTTT
-	TRBV9	-	TRBJ2-6	CASSVRGSGANVLTF	TGTGCCAGCAGCGTACGAGGCTCTGGGGCCAACGTCCTGACTTTC
TRBD2	TRBV7-3	-	TRBJ2-1	CASSSSGGRNEQFF	TGTGCCAGCAGCTCAAGCGGGGGGCGGAATGAGCAGTTCTTC
-	TRBV14	-	TRBJ1-1	CASSHFSVNTEAFF	TGTGCCAGCAGCCATTTTTCCGTGAACACTGAAGCTTTCTTT
-	TRBV6-5	few	TRBJ2-7	CASSYAKSGWWEQYF	TGTGCCAGCAGTTACGCCAAGTCGGGGTGGTGGGAGCAGTACTTC
TRBD1	TRBV10-1	-	TRBJ1-1	CASRLDRGTEAFF	TGCGCCAGCAGATTGGACAGGGGCACTGAAGCTTTCTTT
-	TRBV9	-	TRBJ2-3	CASSVATPTDTQYF	TGTGCCAGCAGCGTAGCTACCCCGACAGATACGCAGTATTTT
TRBD2	TRBV4-2	-	TRBJ2-7	CASSQVLLAGGFAYEQYF	TGTGCCAGCAGCCAAGTTCTACTAGCGGGGGGATTCGCCTACGAGCAGTACTTC
TRBD1	TRBV10-2	-	TRBJ2-7	CASSESLTGILYYEQYF	TGCGCCAGCAGTGAGTCTTTGACAGGGATACTGTACTACGAGCAGTACTTC
-	TRBV28	few	TRBJ1-5	CASSLVWAAQHF	TGTGCCAGCAGTTTAGTGTGGGCGGCCCAGCATTTT
-	TRBV5-1	once	TRBJ2-1	CASSLDGRAQFF	TGCGCCAGCAGCTTGGACGGTCGGGCGCAGTTCTTC
TRBD1	TRBV7-9	-	TRBJ1-4	CASSLALLTGDEKLFF	TGTGCCAGCAGCTTAGCCCTACTGACAGGGGATGAAAAACTGTTTTTT
-	TRBV2	-	TRBJ2-7	CASSGAYEQYF	TGTGCCAGCAGTGGCGCCTACGAGCAGTACTTC
-	TRBV7-9	-	TRBJ1-1	CASSLAVTVANTEAFF	TGTGCCAGCAGCTTAGCCGTGACAGTGGCGAACACTGAAGCTTTCTTT
-	TRBV19	-	TRBJ2-4	CASSIPGVSTKNIQYF	TGTGCCAGTAGTATCCCGGGTGTTTCAACCAAAAACATTCAGTACTTC
-	TRBV27	-	TRBJ2-2	CASSWVGNTGELFF	TGTGCCAGCAGTTGGGTGGGGAACACCGGGGAGCTGTTTTTT
TRBD1	TRBV28	-	TRBJ1-1	CASSGTGRSEAFF	TGTGCCAGCTCCGGGACAGGGAGGTCTGAAGCTTTCTTT
-	TRBV11-2	-	TRBJ2-1	CASSPTGSSSYNEQFF	TGTGCCAGCAGCCCAACCGGGAGTAGCTCCTACAATGAGCAGTTCTTC
-	TRBV24-1	-	TRBJ2-7	CATSDLMYF	TGTGCCACCAGTGATTTGATGTACTTC
TRBD1	TRBV6-5	once	TRBJ1-2	CASSSGGINYGYTF	TGTGCCAGCAGTTCAGGGGGCATCAACTATGGCTACACCTTC
TRBD1	TRBV5-1	-	TRBJ2-7	CASSLVTGGSYEQYF	TGCGCCAGCAGCTTGGTGACAGGGGGCTCCTACGAGCAGTACTTC
-	TRBV7-2	once	TRBJ1-1	CASSPQVASTEAFF	TGTGCCAGCAGCCCACAGGTCGCATCCACTGAAGCTTTCTTT
-	TRBV5-1	-	TRBJ2-6	CASSLAGERANVLTF	TGCGCCAGCAGCTTAGCCGGGGAAAGGGCCAACGTCCTGACTTTC
-	TRBV11-3	-	TRBJ2-7	CASSPTGNEQYF	TGTGCCAGCAGCCCTACCGGGAACGAGCAGTACTTC
-	TRBV29-1	-	TRBJ1-1	CSPIPGKTGTEAFF	TGCAGCCCTATCCCCGGGAAAACGGGAACTGAAGCTTTCTTT
-	TRBV7-6	few	TRBJ1-5	CASSLAPIGQPQHF	TGTGCCAGCAGCTTAGCTCCCATTGGTCAGCCCCAGCATTTT
-	TRBV6-5	-	TRBJ1-6	CASRGGRSDSPLHF	TGTGCCAGCAGAGGAGGCCGTTCTGATTCACCCCTCCACTTT
-	TRBV4-1	few	TRBJ1-3	CASSQVARSSGNTIYF	TGCGCCAGCAGCCAAGTAGCTCGGAGCTCTGGAAACACCATATATTTT